The TCR beta chain under discussion was sequenced for a study of blood T cell repertoires in COVID-19. Study in general: Spain, Italy and the United States supplied samples that represented acute and convalescent COVID-19. The analysed material was cDNA or gDNA that came from T cells, B-cell-depleted T cells, or PBMCs.

Per the study methods: Amplification of reference gene primers provided the estimated nucleated cell counts. Using immunoSEQ multiplex PCR, the repertoire was profiled, and TCRdb retains in-frame clones only, with some absent. The V and J calls and clone size come from that table; D and trimming were worked out from the DNA. Counted here are 90,000 or so clones, about 85% occurring once; the ten biggest clones make up more than 20%. This clone showed up just a few times. Per the germline V gene, CDR1 is SGHRS and CDR2 is YFSETQ. V lost 4 bases and J 3 bases, leaving 14 bases between the germline ends. There are 14 residues in the CDR3.

V is TRBV5-1 and J is TRBJ2-7; D perhaps matches TRBD1 (6 bases). The clonotype comes from a human donor in a cohort sampled during active COVID-19. What was sequenced was peripheral blood. This CDR3 is CASSRGQSHYEQYF. The CDR3 region has the DNA TGCGCCAGCAGCCGAGGACAGTCTCACTACGAGCAGTACTTC.